The clone carrying this T cell receptor (beta chain) was counted only a few times. What it binds is not known. These data originate in a study of T cells in Graves' hyperthyroidism and ophthalmopathy. The CDR3 loop spans 13 amino acids. Germline assignment: CDR1 MNHNS and CDR2 SASEGT. V dropped 6 bases and J dropped 1 base, with 9 bases sitting between them. Study observations and caveats: Ophthalmopathy and stable hyperthyroidism were separated by a 13 V-J model.

TCR beta CDR3 sequences were amplified from RNA transcripts. HTBI primers were employed in a first-round RT-PCR of the TCR CDR3. TCRdb passed the multiplex PCR reads through MiXCR, listing each CDR3 protein once. The table lists hundreds of thousands of distinct CDR3 sequences, 20% of them singletons, with approximately 48% in the top ten. V usage is TRBV6-1 and J usage is TRBJ1-1, with D possibly matching TRBD1 (5 bases). Sequenced: blood. The sequence derives from a man aged 40-49 years with Graves' ophthalmopathy. The CDR3 nucleotides read TGTGCCAGCAGGCACCAGGGGAACACTGAAGCTTTCTTT. Translating gives CASRHQGNTEAFF.